The rows below give T cell receptor beta chains drawn from one sample of a study of long-term antiretroviral therapy in people with HIV. Profiling relied on immunoSEQ multiplex PCR, and the TCRdb table lists in-frame clones only, not all of them. Here the sample spans almost 20,000 clones, roughly 78% being singletons. This specimen was unsorted PBMCs, taken 0.2 years after starting antiretroviral therapy. The receptor set was obtained from a woman in her forties with HIV. CDR3s include the opening cysteine and the closing phenylalanine or tryptophan. Each record gives: CDR3 length, V gene, D gene, clone size, J gene, CDR3 DNA, CDR3 protein. The D gene is left open where the match is weak. Size tells how often a clone was seen (once, few, many) or the class of an expanded clone, and some rows leave it out.

12	TRBV30	NA	NA	TRBJ1-3	TGTGCCTGGAGTGTCCGTGGAAACACCATATATTTT	CAWSVRGNTIYF
13	TRBV5-8	NA	NA	TRBJ2-5	TGTGCCAGCAGCTTGGGACAGTTAGAGACCCAGTACTTC	CASSLGQLETQYF
14	TRBV5-4	NA	NA	TRBJ2-5	TGTGCCAGCAGCTTGGTATCAACACAAGAGACCCAGTACTTC	CASSLVSTQETQYF
17	TRBV12-5	NA	NA	TRBJ1-5	TGTGCTAGTGGTTTGGTATCGGGCAGCCCAAGCAATCAGCCCCAGCATTTT	CASGLVSGSPSNQPQHF
15	TRBV7-2	NA	NA	TRBJ2-7	TGTGCCAGCAGCGTCAACAGGGTAGAGATCTACGAGCAGTACTTC	CASSVNRVEIYEQYF
14	TRBV7-2	NA	NA	TRBJ1-2	TGTGCCAGCAGCTCTACAGGAGGCGTTGTGGGCTACACCTTC	CASSSTGGVVGYTF
17	TRBV5-4	TRBD1	NA	TRBJ2-7	TGTGCCAGCAGCCCACTCCCTCCTGGGACAGGGGGCTACGAGCAGTACTTC	CASSPLPPGTGGYEQYF
14	TRBV5-6	NA	NA	TRBJ2-7	TGTGCCAGCAGCTTTATAGGTTTCGCCTACGAGCAGTACTTC	CASSFIGFAYEQYF
15	TRBV4-2	TRBD1	NA	TRBJ1-2	TGTGCCAGCAGCCAGGCGGTCAGGGGGGAGTATGGCTACACCTTC	CASSQAVRGEYGYTF
15	TRBV5-4	TRBD1	NA	TRBJ2-6	TGTGCCAGCAGCCAAGACAGGGCTGGGGCCAACGTCCTGACTTTC	CASSQDRAGANVLTF
14	TRBV6-5	NA	NA	TRBJ2-5	TGTGCCAGCAGTCCCCTCCGGGACCCCACGGACCAGTACTTC	CASSPLRDPTDQYF
15	TRBV27	NA	NA	TRBJ2-5	TGTGCCAGCAGTTTGTTCGGAGCCGGAGGAGGGCCCCAGTACTTC	CASSLFGAGGGPQYF
14	TRBV7-2	NA	NA	TRBJ2-4	TGTGCCAGCAGCTTAGAGGGCCAGAAAAACATTCAGTACTTC	CASSLEGQKNIQYF
13	TRBV7-9	NA	NA	TRBJ2-1	TGTGCCAGCAGCTTATTTGCCGAGAATGAGCAGTTCTTC	CASSLFAENEQFF
16	TRBV18	TRBD1	NA	TRBJ1-4	TGTGCCAGCTCACCTGGTCCCCTGACAGGGGAGGAAAAACTGTTTTTT	CASSPGPLTGEEKLFF
15	TRBV19	NA	NA	TRBJ2-7	TGTGCCAGTAGTATAGATCGAAGGACCTCCTACGAGCAGTACTTC	CASSIDRRTSYEQYF
14	TRBV27	NA	NA	TRBJ1-4	TGTGCCAGCAGCCAACAGGGCTCTGGTGAAAAACTGTTTTTT	CASSQQGSGEKLFF
15	TRBV19	TRBD1	NA	TRBJ1-1	TGTGCCAGTAGATCGAGGGACAGCTTGAACACTGAAGCTTTCTTT	CASRSRDSLNTEAFF
13	TRBV6-1	NA	few	TRBJ2-2	TGTGCCAGCAGTGAAGCCCAACCCGGGGAGCTGTTTTTT	CASSEAQPGELFF
14	TRBV10-2	TRBD1	NA	TRBJ1-1	TGCGCCAGCAGAACCCCAGGGGGCAATACTGAAGCTTTCTTT	CASRTPGGNTEAFF
14	TRBV25-1	NA	NA	TRBJ2-2	TGTGCCAGCAGTGGCTTACAGAACACCGGGGAGCTGTTTTTT	CASSGLQNTGELFF
15	TRBV5-4	NA	NA	TRBJ2-2	TGTGCCAGCAGCCTGCAGGGGAGGAACACCGGGGAGCTGTTTTTT	CASSLQGRNTGELFF
13	TRBV11-3	TRBD1	NA	TRBJ1-2	TGTGCCAGCAGCCGGGGACAGGGTGAAGGCTACACCTTC	CASSRGQGEGYTF
14	TRBV19	TRBD1	once	TRBJ1-2	TGTGCCAGTACGGCCACGGACAGGAACTATGGCTACACCTTC	CASTATDRNYGYTF
13	TRBV6-5	NA	once	TRBJ1-1	TGTGCCAGCAGTCCCCCTTTGGGAGGGGGTGCTTTCTTT	CASSPPLGGGAFF
14	TRBV2	TRBD1	NA	TRBJ2-7	TGTGCCAGCAGTGACAGGGGGTTCCCCTACGAGCAGTACTTC	CASSDRGFPYEQYF
14	TRBV19	NA	NA	TRBJ1-6	TGTGCCAGTAGCCCGGGGACGGATTATTCACCCCTCCACTTT	CASSPGTDYSPLHF
12	TRBV30	NA	NA	TRBJ1-2	TGTGCCTGCGGAGAGGGGACCTATGGCTACACCTTC	CACGEGTYGYTF
16	TRBV7-6	TRBD2	NA	TRBJ2-2	TGTGCCAGCAGCCCGCGGACTAGCGGGAGAACCGGGGAGCTGTTTTTT	CASSPRTSGRTGELFF
16	TRBV6-1	TRBD1	NA	TRBJ1-2	TGTGCCAGCAGTGTGGACAGGGGTGCTACTAACTATGGCTACACCTTC	CASSVDRGATNYGYTF
13	TRBV18	NA	NA	TRBJ2-7	TGTGCCAGCTCCCAAGCGACTAGTAACGAGCAGTACTTC	CASSQATSNEQYF
17	TRBV2	TRBD1	NA	TRBJ2-2	TGTGCCAGCAGCCCCCGGGACAGGGAAAGGGGGACCGGGGAGCTGTTTTTT	CASSPRDRERGTGELFF
13	TRBV6-1	NA	few	TRBJ1-2	TGTGCCAGCGGTCGGGGAGATCGCTATGGCTACACCTTC	CASGRGDRYGYTF
15	TRBV14	NA	once	TRBJ2-7	TGTGCCAGCAGCCAAGATGGCAGGAGATCCTACGAGCAGTACTTC	CASSQDGRRSYEQYF
17	TRBV4-3	TRBD2	NA	TRBJ2-2	TGCGCCAGCAGCCCTTCGGTGGGCGGGGGGGTCACCGGGGAGCTGTTTTTT	CASSPSVGGGVTGELFF
13	TRBV6-5	NA	NA	TRBJ2-7	TGTGCCAGCAGTTACTCACATGCCTACGAGCAGTACTTC	CASSYSHAYEQYF
11	TRBV20-1	NA	NA	TRBJ2-1	TGCAGTGCTAGGATCCCTATCGGGCAGTTCTTC	CSARIPIGQFF
14	TRBV5-4	NA	NA	TRBJ1-2	TGTGCCAGCAGCTTGGCCACGTCTAACTATGGCTACACCTTC	CASSLATSNYGYTF
15	TRBV29-1	NA	NA	TRBJ2-1	TGCAGCGCCGGGGCGGTGAGGGACTCCTACAATGAGCAGTTCTTC	CSAGAVRDSYNEQFF
16	TRBV5-5	TRBD1	NA	TRBJ2-7	TGTGCCAGCAGCTTGGGCACAGGGGGCTCCCCCTACGAGCAGTACTTC	CASSLGTGGSPYEQYF
14	TRBV14	NA	NA	TRBJ1-2	TGTGCCAGCAGCTCCATCCCAGGATCCTATGGCTACACCTTC	CASSSIPGSYGYTF
16	TRBV11-2	TRBD2	NA	TRBJ2-5	TGTGCCAGCAGCTTAGAGGTAGCGGGGTACCAAGAGACCCAGTACTTC	CASSLEVAGYQETQYF
16	TRBV5-1	NA	NA	TRBJ2-1	TGCGCCAGCAGCTCGGGGTGGGAGGGGGCCCACAATGAGCAGTTCTTC	CASSSGWEGAHNEQFF
14	TRBV7-9	TRBD1	NA	TRBJ1-1	TGTGCCAGCAGCCTAGGGACAGGGGGCGATGCAGCTTTCTTT	CASSLGTGGDAAFF
15	TRBV2	NA	few	TRBJ1-6	TGTGCCAGCAGTGAATTGGGGGGGCTGGGTTCACCCCTCCACTTT	CASSELGGLGSPLHF